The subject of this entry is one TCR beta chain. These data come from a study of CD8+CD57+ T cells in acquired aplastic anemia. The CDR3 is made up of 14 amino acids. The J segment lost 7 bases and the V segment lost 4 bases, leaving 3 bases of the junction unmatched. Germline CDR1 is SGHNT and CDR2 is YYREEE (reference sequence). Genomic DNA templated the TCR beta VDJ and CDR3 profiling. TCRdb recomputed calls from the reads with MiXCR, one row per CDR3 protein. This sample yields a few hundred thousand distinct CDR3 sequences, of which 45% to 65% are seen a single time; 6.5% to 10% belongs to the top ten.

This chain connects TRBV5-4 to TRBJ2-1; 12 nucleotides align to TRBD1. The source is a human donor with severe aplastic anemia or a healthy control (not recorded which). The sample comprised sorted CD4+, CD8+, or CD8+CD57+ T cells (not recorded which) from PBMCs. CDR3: CASSTGQGANEQFF. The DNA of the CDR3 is TGTGCCAGCAGCACGGGACAGGGGGCAAATGAGCAGTTCTTC.